What follows is one TCR beta chain and its context. The antigen this receptor binds is unknown. Base qualities are missing; no much larger clone stands one base away. This record belongs to a study of T cell responses to AZD1222 COVID-19 vaccine (dated by TCRdb to about 2021). With respect to the entire study: Because spike-specific TCR depth and breadth did not differ between the two schedules, AZD1222 recipients who got a second dose at roughly 4 weeks were pooled with those who got a second dose at roughly 12 weeks. TCR sequencing was performed for roughly 250 trial participants, of whom about 200 were given two doses of AZD1222 and 26 were given two doses of MenACWY control vaccine. Trial participants were enrolled into age subgroups of 18-55, 56-69 and 70-plus years, which contained about 150, 28 and 57 TCR-sequenced participants, respectively.

General findings and caveats noted by the study authors: In the small 56-69-year group, the increase in depth fell short of significance, most likely because of low power. A significant rise in spike-specific TCR breadth and depth was observed after two AZD1222 doses relative to day 0 and relative to MenACWY recipients. Most participants were white British and females outnumbered males, and the authors suggested that clonal diversity may have been underestimated. Nearly half of unique spike-specific TCRs reportedly recognized epitopes outside regions mutated in the B.1.351 and B.1.1.7 variants. The whole spike protein was spanned by vaccine-associated CD4 TCRs, and dominant responses were seen in regions 160-218 and 743-854. Only five or six AZD1222 recipients were SARS-CoV-2 seropositive at baseline, limiting conclusions about previously exposed vaccinees. Because no day 14 peak-response samples were available, the repertoires could be characterized only after the peak T cell response.

The CDR3 regions of human TCRbeta chains were analyzed by immunosequencing. Per the original workflow: TCRs in the repertoires were matched against a reference library of SARS-CoV-2-specific TCRs that had been generated with the MIRA antigen-specificity platform. Breadth meant the fraction of unique TCRs that were SARS-CoV-2-associated, whereas depth meant the fraction of total T cells that were SARS-CoV-2-associated. Each spike-specific TCR was assigned to its reactive spike region and to a CD4 or CD8 class using the MIRA data. Log10-transformed breadth and depth values were compared by one-way ANOVA with Sidak's multiple comparisons tests. The clones in this table, taken by TCRdb from immuneACCESS, are in-frame only. Not every clone is retained; where verified, under half of the shortfall comes from an unresolved V gene, and the cause of the rest is unknown. The V and J calls and clone size come from that table; D and trimming were worked out from the DNA. This sample holds 150,000 or so clones; approximately 88% were observed only once. The ten largest clones add up to about 14% of the sample.

V was cut back by 11 bases and J by 7 bases, leaving a gap of 15 bases between them. Its CDR3 holds 13 amino acids, cysteine through phenylalanine. Only CDR3 DNA is held: 39 bases, read in frame from base 1. The germline V gene yields MDHEN for CDR1 and SYDVKM for CDR2. Read against the paper, the sample's time point label means: baseline before first vaccination. Vaccinee samples were obtained from the UK trials COV001 and COV002, which included a single-blind randomized controlled phase 2/3 trial of AZD1222 (ChAdOx1 nCoV-19) in healthy adults. For TCRbeta chain sequencing, PBMC samples were collected from trial participants at day 0 and at day 28 after the second dose.

The source of this sequence is an adult in good health. This sequence uses TRBV28 and TRBJ1-6, with no D gene named confidently. Material: peripheral blood, obtained on day 0 of AZD1222 vaccination. The CDR3 protein is CAASSRNNSPLHF. At the DNA level, the sequence is TGTGCCGCCTCGAGTAGGAACAATTCACCCCTCCACTTT.